The 30 T cell receptor beta chains below come from one sample, sequenced in a study of human T cells and chemical hapten exposure. TCRdb reanalysed the RACE reads using MiXCR and keeps one entry per CDR3 protein. Of over 85,000 distinct CDR3 sequences listed, around 12% are singletons. The sample's time point: patch test 1, 2 weeks after DPC sensitization. Treatment noted: therapeutic diphenylcyclopropenone sensitization with weekly scalp DPC. Sample: whole blood, taken in connection with sensitization to the hapten diphenylcyclopropenone (DPC). The receptors were gathered from a woman between 40 and 50 years old with alopecia areata. Some clones in this sample may be carry-over from other donors' samples.

This clonotype was counted a few times. The rearrangement links TRBV5-1 to TRBJ1-3, with no clear D. The CDR3 contains 15 residues. V was shortened by 6 bases and J by 0 bases, with 13 bases between the two germline ends. CDR1 and CDR2 (germline): SGHRS, YFSETQ. CDR3 in amino acids: CASKGSPASGNTIYF. The CDR3 DNA sequence: TGCGCCAGCAAGGGTAGTCCGGCCTCTGGAAACACCATATATTTT. Full variable domain (remainder filled in from reference TRBV5-1 and TRBJ1-3): KAGVTQTPRYLIKTRGQQVTLSCSPISGHRSVSWYQQTPGQGLQFLFEYFSETQRNKGNFPGRFSGRQFSNSRSEMNVSTLELGDSALYLCASKGSPASGNTIYFGEGSWLTVV.

This clonotype was seen more than once but under ten times. The chain employs TRBV7-6 and TRBJ2-1; 10 nucleotides line up with TRBD2. The CDR3 consists of 16 residues. V shed 0 bases and J 6 bases; nucleotides not matched to a gene: 5. Germline lookup yields CDR1 SGHVS and CDR2 FNYEAQ. CDR3 region: CASSLALAGAFNEQFF. In DNA form, the CDR3 reads TGTGCCAGCAGCTTAGCCCTAGCGGGAGCTTTCAATGAGCAGTTCTTC.

This clonotype was seen a few times. The chain employs TRBV6-2 or TRBV6-3 and TRBJ2-7; weak D call: TRBD2 (6 bases). Germline CDR1 and CDR2: MNHEY and SVGEGT. The CDR3 runs to 14 residues. Trimming cost V 7 bases and J 2 bases, with 15 bases left between them. CDR3 in amino acids: CASIRDSGAYEQYF. The DNA for the CDR3 is TGTGCCAGCATAAGGGACTCGGGTGCCTACGAGCAGTACTTC.

This clonotype has ten or more counts. The V and J genes are TRBV12-3 or TRBV12-4 and TRBJ2-7; 9 bases agree with TRBD2. The CDR3 extends over 14 amino acids. J was trimmed by 6 bases and V by 6 bases; bases with no gene match: 9. The CDR3 DNA reads as TGTGCCAGCAGAAATAGCGGGAGTAATCTCGAGCAGTACTTC. Amino acid sequence: CASRNSGSNLEQYF.

This clonotype occurred a few times. The genes are TRBV19 and TRBJ2-3; TRBD2 matches at 8 bases. Per the germline V gene, CDR1 is LNHDA and CDR2 is SQIVND (reference sequence). V was pared by 5 bases and J by 8 bases, with 15 bases of the junction left unmatched. The CDR3 is made up of 16 amino acids. The DNA of the CDR3 is TGTGCCAGTAGTGACCCCGGGACTAGGATCGTGGTTACGCAGTATTTT. It is translated as CASSDPGTRIVVTQYF.

The V call is TRBV20-1, the J call TRBJ2-7; 8 bases line up with TRBD2. There are 14 residues in the CDR3. Germline lookup yields CDR1 DFQATT and CDR2 SNEGSKA (reference sequence). V gave up 5 bases and J gave up 7 bases; unmatched junction bases: 13. This chain's CDR3 is CSAHDSGSRWEQYF. For the CDR3, the DNA is TGCAGTGCTCATGACAGCGGGAGTCGCTGGGAGCAGTACTTC.

This rearrangement joins TRBV6-6 to TRBJ2-3; 8 bases align to TRBD2. J was trimmed by 3 bases and V by 7 bases; bases with no gene match: 6. Germline V CDR1 and CDR2: MNHNY, SVGAGI (reference sequence). The CDR3 length is 14 residues. CDR3 coding DNA: TGTGCCAGCAAACGGGAGGGCCAAACAGATACGCAGTATTTT. This encodes CASKREGQTDTQYF.

This clonotype showed up many times. This chain joins TRBV27 and TRBJ2-3; TRBD2 aligns across 10 bases. Germline V gene data show CDR1 as MNHEY and CDR2 as SMNVEV (reference sequence). This CDR3 has 15 amino acids. Trimming cost V 5 bases and J 4 bases; bases outside gene matches: 6. CDR3 DNA sequence: TGTGCCAGCAGTAGCCAACTAGCGGGGTCAGATACGCAGTATTTT. As protein: CASSSQLAGSDTQYF.

This clonotype was seen only a few times. The chain links TRBV20-1 to TRBJ2-3, with 8 positions matching TRBD2. The CDR3 sequence is 15 residues long. The V gene's germline CDR1 is DFQATT and CDR2 SNEGSKA (reference sequence). The junction had 9 bases not matched to a gene; V was cut back by 6 bases and J by 1 base. In DNA, the CDR3 is TGCAGTGCCCCGCCCCGGCGGGAGGGCACAGATACGCAGTATTTT. Translating it yields CSAPPRREGTDTQYF.

The chain joins TRBV29-1 to TRBJ1-2; D call uncertain. There are 12 residues in the CDR3. CDR1 and CDR2 from the germline V gene are SQVTM and ANQGSEA. Trimming took 5 bases from V and 6 from J, leaving 13 bases between them. DNA for the CDR3: TGCAGCGTTACCGGACTCATGGATGGCTACACCTTC. The encoded protein is CSVTGLMDGYTF. Based on the CDR3 plus reference TRBV29-1 and TRBJ1-2, the full variable domain is SAVISQKPSRDICQRGTSLTIQCQVDSQVTMMFWYRQQPGQSLTLIATANQGSEATYESGFVIDKFPISRPNLTFSTLTVSNMSPEDSSIYLCSVTGLMDGYTFGSGTRLTVV.

This clonotype has more than one count but fewer than ten. This sequence joins TRBV20-1 and TRBJ2-1, with 11 bases aligning to TRBD2. V trimming: 0 bases; J trimming: 3 bases; junction bases outside the gene matches: 4. Germline CDR1 is DFQATT and CDR2 is SNEGSKA (reference sequence). The CDR3 is 16 amino acids. DNA of the CDR3: TGCAGTGCTAGAGACCCCCTAGCGGGGGGCTACAATGAGCAGTTCTTC. It yields the protein CSARDPLAGGYNEQFF.

In this sample, this clonotype turned up a few times. The chain employs TRBV28 and TRBJ2-6, with 10 bases identical to TRBD1. V shed 6 bases and J 2 bases; nucleotides not matched to a gene: 4. The germline V gene encodes CDR1 MDHEN and CDR2 SYDVKM. CDR3 length: 16 amino acids. CDR3 in DNA: TGTGCCAGCAGCCGAGGGACAGGGGCTGGGGCCAACGTCCTGACTTTC. It is translated as CASSRGTGAGANVLTF.

This clonotype was picked up a small number of times. The V call is TRBV7-2, the J call TRBJ2-1; 13 bases fit TRBD2. The germline V gene has CDR1 SGHTA and CDR2 FQGNSA. V shed 5 bases, J shed 5 bases, and the junction held 3 bases outside the gene matches. The CDR3 is 15 amino acids. The CDR3 DNA sequence: TGTGCCAGCAGCAGACTAGCGGGAGGCAACAATGAGCAGTTCTTC. Translation gives CASSRLAGGNNEQFF.

In this sample, this clonotype turned up a few times. V usage is TRBV28 and J usage is TRBJ2-5, with D maybe TRBD2 (6 bases). The V end was cut by 2 bases, the J end by 2 bases, with 12 bases between. The CDR3 totals 15 residues. Per the germline V gene, CDR1 is MDHEN and CDR2 is SYDVKM. The CDR3 DNA reads as TGTGCCAGCAGTTTAGGTCTGGGGGGACAAGAGACCCAGTACTTC. It is translated as CASSLGLGGQETQYF.

The chain links TRBV7-2 to TRBJ2-1; no clear D gene. The CDR3 has 14 residues. The germline V gene encodes CDR1 SGHTA and CDR2 FQGNSA. With 3 bases removed from V and 3 bases from J, the gap between germline ends came to 9 bases. CDR3 in DNA: TGTGCCAGCAGCTTTGATCCGGGCTACAATGAGCAGTTCTTC. This codes for CASSFDPGYNEQFF.

This clonotype appeared a few times. The chain is built from TRBV7-3 and TRBJ2-5; D remains unclear. There are 13 residues in the CDR3. With 6 bases removed from V and 3 bases from J, the gap between germline ends came to 11 bases. Germline V gene sequence: CDR1 SGHTA, CDR2 FQGTGA. CDR3 coding DNA: TGTGCCAGCAGTACTCTAGGCAAAGAGACCCAGTACTTC. Protein: CASSTLGKETQYF. Supplemented by reference TRBV7-3 and TRBJ2-5, the full variable domain reads GAGVSQTPSNKVTEKGKYVELRCDPISGHTALYWYRQSLGQGPEFLIYFQGTGAADDSGLPNDRFFAVRPEGSVSTLKIQRTERGDSAVYLCASSTLGKETQYFGPGTRLLVL.

The table lists this clonotype with many counts. The chain carries TRBV5-4 and TRBJ1-4; 8 nucleotides align to TRBD1. Per the germline V gene, CDR1 is SGHNT and CDR2 is YYREEE (reference sequence). The trim removed 4 bases at V and 7 bases at J, leaving 6 bases unmatched. The CDR3 is 14 residues long. The CDR3 reads CASSLDREGEKLFF. The CDR3 DNA follows: TGTGCCAGCAGCCTGGACAGGGAAGGTGAAAAACTGTTTTTT.

This clonotype has a handful of counts. The chain has TRBV6-5 and TRBJ1-1; D is perhaps TRBD1 (6 bases). CDR1 and CDR2 (germline): MNHEY, SVGAGI. Trimming removed 6 bases at V and 3 bases at J, with 11 bases between. This CDR3 has 13 amino acids. CDR3 sequence (DNA): TGTGCCAGCAGGATTAGGGGGGACACTGAAGCTTTCTTT. Its translation is CASRIRGDTEAFF.

J is TRBJ1-1 and V is TRBV20-1; D is possibly TRBD1 (6 bases). Trimming took off 3 bases at V and 5 bases at J, with 25 bases between the two ends. Looked up from germline, CDR1 is DFQATT and CDR2 is SNEGSKA (reference sequence). The CDR3 extends over 17 amino acids. Here the CDR3 DNA reads TGCAGTGCTAGTGGGGTCGGGGGCCCTACCGGATTGACTGAAGCTTTCTTT. Protein sequence: CSASGVGGPTGLTEAFF.

The V call is TRBV10-3, the J call TRBJ1-5, with TRBD1 as a possible D gene (5 bases). Trimming shortened V by 4 bases and J by 10 bases, and 17 bases separated the two germline ends. Germline values: CDR1 ENHRY, CDR2 SYGVKD. This CDR3 has 14 amino acids. The CDR3: CAISATDNQTPQHF. As DNA, the CDR3 is TGTGCCATCAGTGCGACGGACAATCAGACACCCCAGCATTTT.

In its sample, this clonotype was seen a few times. This chain connects TRBV19 to TRBJ1-5; 7 bases fit TRBD1. The CDR3 is 16 residues long. After removal of 5 bases from V and 6 bases from J, the junction contained 13 bases not matched to a gene. Germline CDR1 LNHDA, CDR2 SQIVND (reference sequence). The CDR3, as DNA: TGTGCCAGTAGTCCCACTCCCGACAGGGAAGGTCAGCCCCAGCATTTT. Translated, it gives CASSPTPDREGQPQHF.

This clonotype was observed a handful of times. This sequence joins TRBV12-3 or TRBV12-4 and TRBJ2-2; 9 bases fit TRBD1. V lost 4 bases, J lost 4 bases, and 4 bases stayed unmatched. The CDR3 is 15 residues long. The CDR3 region is CASSSRQGVTGELFF. The CDR3 coding sequence is TGTGCCAGCAGTTCTCGACAGGGGGTCACCGGGGAGCTGTTTTTT.

This clonotype was seen many times. The V gene is TRBV29-1, the J gene TRBJ2-3, with a tentative D call TRBD2 (5 bases). CDR1 and CDR2 (germline): SQVTM, ANQGSEA. The CDR3 is 15 amino acids. Between the trimmed V and J ends, which lost 6 bases and 0 bases, there was a span of 16 bases. CDR3 coding DNA: TGCAGCGTGGCCCCGACTACGCTTAGCACAGATACGCAGTATTTT. This sequence encodes CSVAPTTLSTDTQYF.

The CDR3 is CASRPTGLARETQYF. CDR3 in DNA: TGTGCCAGCAGACCAACGGGACTAGCGAGGGAGACCCAGTACTTC. The chain links TRBV6-2 or TRBV6-3 to TRBJ2-5; 10 bases are a match to TRBD2. Per the germline V gene, CDR1 is MNHEY and CDR2 is SVGEGT. J was trimmed by 5 bases and V by 6 bases; bases with no gene match: 9. CDR3 length: 15 amino acids.

A word on this clonotype: One end of the junction fails to match germline, which may point to a read error. The chain combines TRBV18 with TRBJ1-6; TRBD1 might be the D (6 bases). The CDR3 covers 14 residues. Germline V gene sequence: CDR1 KGHSH, CDR2 LQKENI. CDR3 residues: CTSSADSRNSPLHF. CDR3 DNA: TGTACCAGCTCAGCGGACAGTCGTAATTCACCCCTCCACTTT.

With respect to this clonotype: This may arise from a read error, as a much more abundant clone is one base away. The chain links TRBV7-9 to TRBJ1-1; a weak D match, TRBD1 (6 bases). Between the trimmed V and J ends, which lost 2 bases and 6 bases, there was a span of 19 bases. Germline CDR1 SEHNR, CDR2 FQNEAQ (reference sequence). The length of the CDR3 is 16 residues. CDR3 bases: TGTGCCAGCAGCTTACTGGGGGCAGGAAGGGGCGCTGAAGCTTTCTTT. Translation gives CASSLLGAGRGAEAFF.

V and J are TRBV5-4 and TRBJ2-1; D not certain. V shed 0 bases and J shed 3 bases, with 7 bases lying between them. Looked up from germline, CDR1 is SGHNT and CDR2 is YYREEE (reference sequence). The CDR3 length is 14 residues. The CDR3 protein is CASSLGPLYNEQFF. CDR3 DNA sequence: TGTGCCAGCAGCTTGGGGCCCCTCTACAATGAGCAGTTCTTC.

The chain uses TRBV7-2 and TRBJ2-3, with D unclear. The ends were cut back, 2 bases at V and 6 bases at J, with 9 bases in the middle. Germline V gene lookup returns CDR1 SGHTA and CDR2 FQGNSA. This CDR3 region has 13 residues. The CDR3 DNA sequence: TGTGCCAGCAGCTTATTTTCTGCCGATACGCAGTATTTT. Its translation is CASSLFSADTQYF. The full variable domain, rest sourced from reference TRBV7-2 and TRBJ2-3, is GAGVSQSPSNKVTEKGKDVELRCDPISGHTALYWYRQSLGQGLEFLIYFQGNSAPDKSGLPSDRFSAERTGGSVSTLTIQRTQQEDSAVYLCASSLFSADTQYFGPGTRLTVL.

V gene TRBV7-8 combines with J gene TRBJ2-2; TRBD1 aligns across 8 bases. This CDR3 contains 13 residues. The V segment lost 6 bases and the J segment 6 bases; nucleotides outside the gene matches: 3. Per germline, CDR1 SGHVS and CDR2 FQNEAQ. This CDR3 reads CASRLTGAGELFF. The DNA for the CDR3 is TGTGCCAGCAGATTGACAGGGGCCGGGGAGCTGTTTTTT.

V usage is TRBV18 and J usage is TRBJ2-7, with 7 bases matching TRBD2. This CDR3 has 14 residues. CDR1 and CDR2 (germline): KGHSH, LQKENI. The junction had 6 bases not matched to a gene; V was cut back by 3 bases and J by 4 bases. CDR3 amino acids: CASSPSGGGYEQYF. The CDR3 coding sequence is TGTGCCAGCTCACCCTCGGGAGGAGGATACGAGCAGTACTTC.